The clone carrying this T cell receptor beta chain was recorded a few times. The source of the sample is a study of response to subunit inactivated influenza vaccine. One entry per CDR3 protein results from TCRdb running MiXCR on the RT-PCR reads. This table has 860,000 or so distinct CDR3 sequences, around 20% appearing once. Trimming took off 2 bases at V and 8 bases at J, with 15 bases between the two ends. Germline V gives CDR1 MNHEY, CDR2 SVGEGT. The CDR3 contains 14 residues. The V call is TRBV6-2 or TRBV6-3, the J call TRBJ1-2, with D perhaps TRBD1 (6 bases). This specimen consisted of PBMCs from blood, obtained around 5 days after vaccination. The clonotype was recovered from a man aged 50 or older who received an inactivated influenza vaccine. As DNA, the CDR3 is TGTGCCAGCAGTTACGGGGGCCGATCAGGAGGCTACACCTTC. Amino acids: CASSYGGRSGGYTF.